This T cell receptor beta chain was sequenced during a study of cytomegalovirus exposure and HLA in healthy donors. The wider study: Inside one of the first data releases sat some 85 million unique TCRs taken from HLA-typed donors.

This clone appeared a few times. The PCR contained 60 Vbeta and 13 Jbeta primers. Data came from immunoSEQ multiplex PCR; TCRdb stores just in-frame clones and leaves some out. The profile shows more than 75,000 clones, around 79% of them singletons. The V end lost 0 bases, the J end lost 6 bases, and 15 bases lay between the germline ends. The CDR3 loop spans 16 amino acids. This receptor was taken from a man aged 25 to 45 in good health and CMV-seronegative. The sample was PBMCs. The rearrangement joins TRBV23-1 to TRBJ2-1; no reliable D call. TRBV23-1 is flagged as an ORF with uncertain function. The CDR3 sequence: CASSQSWSGISNEQFF. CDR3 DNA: TGCGCCAGCAGTCAATCCTGGTCAGGTATAAGCAATGAGCAGTTCTTC.